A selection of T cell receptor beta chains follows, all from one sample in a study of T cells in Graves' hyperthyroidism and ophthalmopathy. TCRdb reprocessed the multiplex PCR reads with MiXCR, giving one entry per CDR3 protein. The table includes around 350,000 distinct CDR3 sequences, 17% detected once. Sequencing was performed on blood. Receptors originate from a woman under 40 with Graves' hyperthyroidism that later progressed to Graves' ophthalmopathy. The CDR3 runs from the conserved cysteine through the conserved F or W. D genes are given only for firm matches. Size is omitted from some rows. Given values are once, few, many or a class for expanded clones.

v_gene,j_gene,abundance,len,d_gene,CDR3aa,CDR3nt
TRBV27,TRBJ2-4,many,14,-,CASSLTSTPVIQYF,TGTGCCAGCAGTTTAACCTCAACCCCAGTTATTCAGTACTTC
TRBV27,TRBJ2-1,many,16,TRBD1,CASSFHIPGQAGEQFF,TGTGCCAGCAGTTTTCATATACCGGGACAGGCGGGAGAGCAGTTCTTC
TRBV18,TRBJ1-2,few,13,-,CASSPPGHYGYTF,TGTGCCAGCTCACCACCAGGCCACTATGGCTACACCTTC
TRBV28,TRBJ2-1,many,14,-,CASSFHSEYNEQFF,TGTGCCAGCAGTTTTCATTCCGAGTACAATGAGCAGTTCTTC
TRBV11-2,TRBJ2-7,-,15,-,CASSRTGDPGNEQYF,TGTGCCAGCAGCCGCACGGGGGACCCCGGCAACGAGCAGTACTTC
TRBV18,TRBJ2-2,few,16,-,CASSPPSHRGAGELFF,TGTGCCAGCTCACCACCAAGTCATAGGGGGGCCGGGGAGCTGTTTTTT
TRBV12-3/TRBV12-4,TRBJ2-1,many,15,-,CASSLSGGPYNEQFF,TGTGCCAGCAGTTTATCGGGGGGCCCATACAATGAGCAGTTCTTC
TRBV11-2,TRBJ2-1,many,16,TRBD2,CASSYQTSGSKNEQFF,TGTGCCAGCAGCTACCAGACTAGCGGGAGTAAAAATGAGCAGTTCTTC
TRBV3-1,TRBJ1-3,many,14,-,CASSQGGVGNTIYF,TGTGCCAGCAGCCAAGGAGGGGTGGGAAACACCATATATTTT
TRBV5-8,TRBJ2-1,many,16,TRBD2,CASSLVGGGHYNEQFF,TGTGCCAGCAGCTTGGTGGGCGGGGGGCACTACAATGAGCAGTTCTTC
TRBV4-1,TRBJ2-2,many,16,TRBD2,CASSQIAGDHTGELFF,TGCGCCAGCAGCCAAATAGCGGGAGATCACACCGGGGAGCTGTTTTTT
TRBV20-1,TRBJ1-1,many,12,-,CSARNRDTEAFF,TGCAGTGCTAGAAACAGGGACACTGAAGCTTTCTTT
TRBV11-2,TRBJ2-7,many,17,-,CASSYGGRDTSFDEQYF,TGTGCCAGCAGCTACGGGGGCCGGGACACCTCTTTTGACGAGCAGTACTTC
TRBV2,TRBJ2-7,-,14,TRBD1,CASSLDRSPYEQYF,TGTGCCAGCAGCCTGGACAGGAGTCCCTACGAGCAGTACTTC
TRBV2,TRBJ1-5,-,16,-,CASSDPGSGSNQPQHF,TGTGCCAGCAGTGATCCCGGGTCTGGGAGCAATCAGCCCCAGCATTTT
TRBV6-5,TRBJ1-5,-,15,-,CASSYSGMNNQPQHF,TGTGCCAGCAGTTACTCGGGGATGAACAATCAGCCCCAGCATTTT
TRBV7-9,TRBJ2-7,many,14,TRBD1,CASSYGTGLNEQYF,TGTGCCAGCAGCTACGGGACAGGGCTGAACGAGCAGTACTTC
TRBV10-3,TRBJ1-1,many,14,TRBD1,CAISESGGQVEAFF,TGTGCCATCAGTGAGTCAGGAGGACAGGTTGAAGCTTTCTTT
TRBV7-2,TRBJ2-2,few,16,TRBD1,CASSHPTGTATGELFF,TGTGCCAGCAGCCATCCGACCGGGACAGCCACCGGGGAGCTGTTTTTT
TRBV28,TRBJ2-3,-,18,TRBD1,CASSRTGTGGLGTDTQYF,TGTGCCAGCAGCCGAACCGGGACAGGGGGGTTAGGCACAGATACGCAGTATTTT
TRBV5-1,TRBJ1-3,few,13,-,CASSADKGNTIYF,TGCGCCAGCAGCGCGGACAAAGGAAACACCATATATTTT
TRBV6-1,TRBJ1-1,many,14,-,CASSRGRRNTEAFF,TGTGCCAGCAGCAGGGGACGTAGGAACACTGAAGCTTTCTTT